This T cell receptor beta chain was documented in a study of cytomegalovirus exposure and HLA in healthy donors. V was pared by 0 bases and J by 9 bases, with 6 bases of the junction left unmatched. The CDR3 extends over 15 amino acids. The V gene's germline CDR1 is SGHRS and CDR2 YFSETQ. Use of 60 Vbeta and 13 Jbeta primers characterized the PCR. Only in-frame clones appear in the TCRdb table, and some are missing; sequencing was by immunoSEQ multiplex PCR. The profile covers some 83,000 clones, with about four fifths appearing a single time and 4% to 5% taken by the ten largest. The specimen was PBMCs. The V and J genes are TRBV5-1 and TRBJ1-6; 7 positions match TRBD1. The source of this sequence is a man aged 60-69 years in good health and CMV-seronegative. The CDR3 nucleotides read TGCGCCAGCAGCTTGGGCGCAGGGGGAAGTTCACCCCTCCACTTT. It is translated as CASSLGAGGSSPLHF.